The next 26 T cell receptor beta chains were all read from a single sample in a study of blood T cells in healthy people across ages (dated by TCRdb to about 2015). Libraries were prepared through 5' RACE. The listed sequencing device is Illumina HiSeq 2500. A second PCR of about 6 to 12 cycles was run with a J-beta primer mix and a sample-barcoded 5' primer. TCRdb reworked the public reads: Q25 trimming with fastp, MiXCR clone assembly, productive beta chains retained. Each CDR3 protein appears once, grouped with its most common genes and DNA. In this sample the table shows around 650,000 distinct CDR3 sequences, approximately 40% of which occur a single time. The leading ten clones occupy around 30% of the sample. Sequencing was performed on blood. The receptors here all came from an elderly man in good health.

Points on this clonotype: Possible read error: a much larger clone is one base away. V is TRBV5-1 and J is TRBJ2-7, with 12 positions matching TRBD2. The CDR3 totals 18 residues. Germline CDR1 and CDR2: SGHRS and YFSETQ. The CDR3, as DNA: TGCTCCAGCAGCTTGGAGACTAGCGGGAGTCTCGGGTCCTACGAGCAGTACTTC. Translating it yields CSSSLETSGSLGSYEQYF.

The rearrangement joins TRBV7-2 to TRBJ2-7; 8 bases agree with TRBD2. The germline gives CDR1 SGHTA, CDR2 FQGNSA. J gave up 4 bases and V 3 bases, and 8 bases lay outside the gene matches. This CDR3 is 15 amino acids long. Here the CDR3 reads CASSFGGEKRYEQYF. The CDR3 nucleotides read TGTGCCAGCAGCTTCGGGGGGGAGAAGCGTTACGAGCAGTACTTC.

The rearrangement joins TRBV7-2 to TRBJ2-1; 7 bases align to TRBD2. Trimming cost V 5 bases and J 7 bases; bases outside gene matches: 5. The CDR3 contains 13 residues. Per the germline V gene, CDR1 is SGHTA and CDR2 is FQGNSA. Written as DNA, the CDR3 is TGTGCCAGCAGCGTGAGCGGGACTAATGAGCAGTTCTTC. This encodes CASSVSGTNEQFF.

This chain connects TRBV12-3 or TRBV12-4 to TRBJ2-7; D uncertain. This CDR3 is 13 amino acids long. The ends were cut back, 3 bases at V and 5 bases at J, with 11 bases in the middle. The CDR3 is CASSFTGLNEQYF. Here the CDR3 DNA reads TGTGCCAGCAGTTTCACCGGCTTAAACGAGCAGTACTTC.

The chain combines TRBV6-2 or TRBV6-3 with TRBJ1-2; D not resolved. Between the trimmed V and J ends, which lost 5 bases and 8 bases, there was a span of 12 bases. The germline gives CDR1 MNHEY, CDR2 SVGEGT. This CDR3 is 12 amino acids long. Written as DNA, the CDR3 is TGTGCCAGCAGTCCCTCCCGGCGGGGCTACACCTTC. The encoded protein is CASSPSRRGYTF.

V and J are TRBV6-2 or TRBV6-3 and TRBJ2-4, with TRBD1 matching 9 bases. This CDR3 has 14 residues. Germline-derived CDR1 and CDR2 are MNHEY and SVGEGT. Germline trimming cut 5 bases from V and 4 bases from J; bases unmatched to any gene: 3. In DNA, the CDR3 is TGTGCCAGCAGTCACAGGGGGCCAAAAAACATTCAGTACTTC. Residues: CASSHRGPKNIQYF.

This clonotype occurred a few times. V usage is TRBV5-5 and J usage is TRBJ2-3; a weak D match, TRBD1 (5 bases). CDR3 size: 15 residues. The V gene's germline CDR1 is SGHKS and CDR2 YYEKEE (reference sequence). Deletions cut 4 bases from V and 0 bases from J, with 12 bases between. This CDR3 is CASSMWTLSTDTQYF. The DNA for the CDR3 is TGTGCCAGCAGCATGTGGACACTTAGCACAGATACGCAGTATTTT. The full variable domain, rest sourced from reference TRBV5-5 and TRBJ2-3, is DAGVTQSPTHLIKTRGQQVTLRCSPISGHKSVSWYQQVLGQGPQFIFQYYEKEERGRGNFPDRFSARQFPNYSSELNVNALLLGDSALYLCASSMWTLSTDTQYFGPGTRLTVL.

The J gene is TRBJ2-1, the V gene TRBV12-3 or TRBV12-4, with D uncertain. The V end lost 2 bases, the J end lost 0 bases, and 8 bases lay between the germline ends. The CDR3 sequence is 15 residues long. The CDR3 DNA is TGTGCCAGCAGTTTATTCACGAGCTCCTACAATGAGCAGTTCTTC. Translation: CASSLFTSSYNEQFF.

Only one count was recorded for this clonotype. J is TRBJ2-5 and V is TRBV7-3, with TRBD2 matching 12 bases. Germline CDR1 and CDR2: SGHTA and FQGTGA. The J segment lost 11 bases and the V segment lost 4 bases, leaving 11 bases of the junction unmatched. The CDR3 loop spans 15 amino acids. The CDR3 DNA reads as TGTGCCAGCAGCTCGACTAGCGGGAGAATGAATGAGCAGTACTTC. Protein: CASSSTSGRMNEQYF.

This clonotype appeared many times. The V call is TRBV15, the J call TRBJ2-5; TRBD1 might be the D (5 bases). This CDR3 is 17 amino acids long. Trimming stripped 0 bases from V and 5 bases from J, with 19 bases between. The germline gives CDR1 LNHNV, CDR2 YYDKDF (reference sequence). CDR3 coding DNA: TGTGCCACCAGCAGAGATCTGGAACAGGCTATGTGGGAGACCCAGTACTTC. Protein sequence: CATSRDLEQAMWETQYF.

The chain combines TRBV20-1 with TRBJ1-1, with TRBD1 matching over 10 bases. Germline CDR1 is DFQATT and CDR2 is SNEGSKA (reference sequence). The V segment lost 6 bases and the J segment 8 bases; nucleotides outside the gene matches: 9. The length of the CDR3 is 13 residues. For the CDR3, the DNA is TGCAGTGCCCTGGGGGGGGACAGGGGAGAAGCTTTCTTT. It is translated as CSALGGDRGEAFF.

This clonotype has more than one count but fewer than ten. The V call is TRBV19, the J call TRBJ1-6, with a tentative D call TRBD1 (5 bases). Germline values: CDR1 LNHDA, CDR2 SQIVND (reference sequence). V lost 5 bases and J lost 8, with 13 bases in between. The CDR3 runs to 14 residues. DNA of the CDR3: TGTGCCAGTAGTGCCGGGCAGGGTTATTCACCCCTCCACTTT. Translated, it gives CASSAGQGYSPLHF.

The V and J genes are TRBV11-3 and TRBJ2-7; TRBD1 aligns across 7 bases. The CDR3 consists of 14 residues. CDR1 and CDR2 from the germline V gene are SGHNT and YENEEA. J gave up 6 bases and V 5 bases, and 10 bases lay outside the gene matches. CDR3 protein: CASSLGGMVSEQYF. Written as DNA, the CDR3 is TGTGCCAGCAGCCTAGGGGGCATGGTCTCCGAGCAGTACTTC.

In its sample, this clonotype was seen many times. The chain has TRBV21-1 and TRBJ1-1. TRBV21-1 is a pseudogene locus. CDR3 length: 14 residues. In DNA, the CDR3 is TGTGCCAGCAGCAAAGCGCTTGAGAACACTGAAGCTTTCTTT. Protein sequence: CASSKALENTEAFF.

This clonotype appeared many times. The rearrangement links TRBV20-1 to TRBJ1-5; 8 nucleotides agree with TRBD1. Germline V gene data show CDR1 as DFQATT and CDR2 as SNEGSKA (reference sequence). CDR3 length: 16 residues. The V and J ends lost 7 bases and 2 bases, in that order; junction bases with no gene match: 13. CDR3: CSVGTGFTGGNQPQHF. In DNA form, the CDR3 reads TGCAGTGTTGGGACAGGCTTCACAGGGGGCAATCAGCCCCAGCATTTT.

This clonotype was seen a handful of times. This chain joins TRBV10-3 and TRBJ2-1, with a possible D match to TRBD1 (6 bases). In germline, CDR1 is ENHRY, CDR2 SYGVKD. Trimming removed 4 bases at V and 2 bases at J, with 12 bases between. The CDR3 extends over 15 amino acids. The CDR3 loop reads CAISGTELTYNEQFF. The CDR3 nucleotides read TGTGCCATCAGTGGGACAGAATTAACCTACAATGAGCAGTTCTTC.

V and J are TRBV6-1 and TRBJ2-1; maybe TRBD2 (5 bases). The end of the DNA fits TRBJ2-7 better, so the J call may be wrong. CDR1 is MNHNS, CDR2 SASEGT, per germline. This CDR3 region has 16 residues. In nucleotides, the CDR3 is TGTGCCAGCCTGGACTCATTGTTCAGCTCCTACAATGAGCAGTACTTC. Amino acid sequence: CASLDSLFSSYNEQYF.

V and J are TRBV20-1 and TRBJ2-6; D might be TRBD2 (5 bases). The germline gives CDR1 DFQATT, CDR2 SNEGSKA (reference sequence). The V and J ends lost 7 bases and 2 bases respectively, with 12 bases between them. The CDR3 loop spans 14 amino acids. The CDR3 sequence is CSGQSGTGANVLTF. CDR3 nucleotides: TGCAGTGGTCAGAGCGGAACTGGGGCCAACGTCCTGACTTTC.

The gene calls are TRBV6-5 and TRBJ2-5; D unresolved. Trimming cost V 11 bases and J 2 bases, with 15 bases left between them. CDR1 is MNHEY and CDR2 is SVGAGI in the germline V gene. The CDR3 contains 13 residues. The CDR3 spells CACVSRYQETQYF. DNA of the CDR3: TGTGCCTGCGTCTCAAGGTATCAAGAGACCCAGTACTTC.

This clonotype was seen many times. V gene TRBV7-9 combines with J gene TRBJ2-5, with D hard to call. The CDR3 is 13 amino acids. Germline values: CDR1 SEHNR, CDR2 FQNEAQ (reference sequence). V was cut by 5 bases and J by 4 bases, with 11 bases left in between. The DNA for the CDR3 is TGTGCCAGCAGCCCGACGGTGGGAGAGACCCAGTACTTC. As protein: CASSPTVGETQYF.

This chain uses TRBV12-3 or TRBV12-4 with TRBJ1-4, with D possibly matching TRBD1 (6 bases). The length of the CDR3 is 15 residues. V lost 7 bases, J lost 2 bases, and 14 bases lay in between. The CDR3 DNA follows: TGTGCCAGCACCGAAAGGGGGGCGACTAATGAAAAACTGTTTTTT. It is translated as CASTERGATNEKLFF.

The chain carries TRBV7-8 and TRBJ2-1; 7 nucleotides match TRBD2. V lost 1 base to trimming and J lost 10 bases; unmatched junction nucleotides: 10. The CDR3 loop spans 15 amino acids. The V gene's germline CDR1 is SGHVS and CDR2 FQNEAQ. The DNA for the CDR3 is TGTGCCAGCAGCTTAGTAGCGGAGCGGGGCGGCGAGCAGTTCTTC. It encodes CASSLVAERGGEQFF.

The CDR3 loop reads CASSLWQNNEKLFF. The CDR3 nucleotides are TGTGCCAGCAGTTTGTGGCAGAATAATGAAAAACTGTTTTTT. The J gene is TRBJ1-4, the V gene TRBV27; D gene uncertain. Germline V gives CDR1 MNHEY, CDR2 SMNVEV (reference sequence). The CDR3 covers 14 residues. V lost 3 bases to trimming and J lost 4 bases, with 9 bases between them. The full variable domain, with the rest looked up from reference TRBV27 and TRBJ1-4, is EAQVTQNPRYLITVTGKKLTVTCSQNMNHEYMSWYRQDPGLGLRQIYYSMNVEVTDKGDVPEGYKVSRKEKRNFPLILESPSPNQTSLYFCASSLWQNNEKLFFGSGTQLSVL.

The gene calls are TRBV18 and TRBJ1-2; D is ambiguous. Trimming took off 2 bases at V and 1 base at J, with 5 bases between the two ends. The V gene's germline CDR1 is KGHSH and CDR2 LQKENI. The CDR3 has 13 residues. The chain's CDR3 is CASSPLDNYGYTF. Here the CDR3 DNA reads TGTGCCAGCTCACCATTAGATAACTATGGCTACACCTTC.

This clonotype was seen ten or more times. The chain employs TRBV5-1 and TRBJ2-1; 9 nucleotides line up with TRBD2. J lost 7 bases, V lost 0 bases, and 8 bases had no gene match. The germline CDR1 and CDR2 sequences are SGHRS and YFSETQ. This CDR3 is built from 16 residues. The CDR3 spells CASSLEVSGSSNEQFF. The CDR3 DNA sequence: TGCGCCAGCAGCTTGGAAGTTAGCGGGAGTTCAAATGAGCAGTTCTTC.

This clonotype was counted a few times. The V call is TRBV6-2 or TRBV6-3, the J call TRBJ2-5; the D is unclear. Per germline, CDR1 MNHEY and CDR2 SVGEGT. V was clipped by 5 bases and J by 4 bases, with 8 bases between them. The CDR3 runs to 12 residues. This CDR3 is CASSNRPETQYF. CDR3 nucleotides: TGTGCCAGCAGTAACCGACCAGAGACCCAGTACTTC.